These 8 T cell receptor beta chains were sequenced from one sample in a study of CD8 T cells in Susac syndrome. With random hexamers, reverse transcription was performed on roughly 0.5 to 1 ug of RNA. TCRdb recomputed calls from the immunoSEQ multiplex PCR reads with MiXCR, one row per CDR3 protein. The sample has just over 150,000 distinct CDR3 sequences, roughly 95% seen once. Sequencing was carried out using CD4+ T cells from PBMCs. Source of these receptors: a human donor with Susac syndrome.

The chain links TRBV24-1 to TRBJ2-1; the D is unclear. Per the germline V gene, CDR1 is KGHDR and CDR2 is SFDVKD. V dropped 2 bases and J dropped 5 bases, with 0 bases sitting between them. CDR3 length: 11 amino acids. CDR3 nucleotide sequence: TGTGCCACCAGTGATTACAATGAGCAGTTCTTC. This encodes CATSDYNEQFF.

The rearrangement links TRBV12-3 or TRBV12-4 to TRBJ2-1; D might be TRBD2 (5 bases). The CDR3 length is 14 residues. Trimming removed 7 bases at V and 7 bases at J, with 17 bases between. CDR3 region: CASTVSDSANEQFF. In nucleotides, the CDR3 is TGTGCCAGCACCGTCTCGGACTCTGCAAATGAGCAGTTCTTC.

The gene calls are TRBV21-1 and TRBJ2-7; the listed D gene, TRBD2, was not tested against the DNA. TRBV21-1 is noted as a pseudogene. The CDR3 covers 14 residues. CDR3 residues: CASRLGRGGCWQYF. Here the CDR3 DNA reads TGTGCCAGCAGACTTGGGCGGGGGGGCTGCTGGCAGTACTTC.

The chain is built from TRBV7-9 and TRBJ1-6, with D uncertain. Germline values: CDR1 SEHNR, CDR2 FQNEAQ (reference sequence). This CDR3 spans 14 amino acids. Between the trimmed V and J ends, which lost 2 bases and 7 bases, there was a span of 9 bases. CDR3 DNA: TGTGCCAGCAGCTTACGGGTTCCCAATTCACCCCTCCACTTT. Translating it yields CASSLRVPNSPLHF. Variable domain in full (rest from reference TRBV7-9 and TRBJ1-6): DTGVSQNPRHKITKRGQNVTFRCDPISEHNRLYWYRQTLGQGPEFLTYFQNEAQLEKSRLLSDRFSAERPKGSFSTLEIQRTEQGDSAMYLCASSLRVPNSPLHFGNGTRLTVT.

The chain joins TRBV2 to TRBJ1-1, with D unresolved. V shed 4 bases and J shed 2 bases, with 11 bases lying between them. CDR3 length: 14 amino acids. Looked up from germline, CDR1 is SNHLY and CDR2 is FYNNEI. The CDR3 region is CASSGVAVNTEAFF. DNA of the CDR3: TGTGCCAGCAGTGGAGTCGCAGTAAACACTGAAGCTTTCTTT. The full variable domain, with the rest looked up from reference TRBV2 and TRBJ1-1, is EPEVTQTPSHQVTQMGQEVILRCVPISNHLYFYWYRQILGQKVEFLVSFYNNEISEKSEIFDDQFSVERPDGSNFTLKIRSTKLEDSAMYFCASSGVAVNTEAFFGQGTRLTVV.

The rearrangement uses TRBV20-1 and TRBJ2-7; D ambiguous. Trimming shortened V by 1 base and J by 4 bases, and 14 bases separated the two germline ends. Germline V CDR1 and CDR2: DFQATT, SNEGSKA (reference sequence). CDR3 length equals 14 residues. CDR3: CSARAPNSVYEQYF. The CDR3 region has the DNA TGCAGTGCTAGAGCCCCCAACAGCGTATACGAGCAGTACTTC.

The chain couples TRBV29-1 to TRBJ1-2, with D unclear. This CDR3 has 13 residues. Germline loops: CDR1 SQVTM, CDR2 ANQGSEA. Trimming removed 7 bases from V and 1 base from J, with 13 bases in between. The CDR3 DNA sequence: TGCAGCGCAGAAAGCGGGCTTAACTATGGCTACACCTTC. It yields the protein CSAESGLNYGYTF.

J is TRBJ2-5 and V is TRBV15, with D possibly matching TRBD1 (5 bases). CDR1 and CDR2 from the germline V gene are LNHNV and YYDKDF (reference sequence). V shed 8 bases and J shed 2 bases, with 12 bases lying between them. This CDR3 is built from 13 residues. CDR3 region: CATGNRPQETQYF. In DNA form, the CDR3 reads TGTGCCACCGGGAACAGGCCACAAGAGACCCAGTACTTC. The variable domain in full, with the rest retrieved from reference TRBV15 and TRBJ2-5, is DAMVIQNPRYQVTQFGKPVTLSCSQTLNHNVMYWYQQKSSQAPKLLFHYYDKDFNNEADTPDNFQSRRPNTSFCFLDIRSPGLGDTAMYLCATGNRPQETQYFGPGTRLLVL.